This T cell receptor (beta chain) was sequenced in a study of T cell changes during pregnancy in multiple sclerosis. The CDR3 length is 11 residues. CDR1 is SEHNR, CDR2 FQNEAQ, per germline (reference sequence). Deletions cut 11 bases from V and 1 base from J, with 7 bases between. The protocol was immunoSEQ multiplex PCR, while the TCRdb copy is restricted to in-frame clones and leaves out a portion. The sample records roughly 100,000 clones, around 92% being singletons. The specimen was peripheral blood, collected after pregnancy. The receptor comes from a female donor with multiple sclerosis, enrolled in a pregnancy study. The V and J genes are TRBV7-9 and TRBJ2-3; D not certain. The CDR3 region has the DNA TGTGCCGCGGCCCGCACAGATACGCAGTATTTT. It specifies CAAARTDTQYF.